This T cell receptor (beta chain) was recorded in a study of T-cell reconstitution after alpha-beta-depleted transplantation in children. TCRbeta library preparation incorporated unique molecular identifiers. Each CDR3 protein is one row after TCRdb ran MiXCR on the PCR reads. The sample consists of tens of thousands of distinct CDR3 sequences, 14% of them appearing once. This clonotype has a count of ten or more. The antigen remains undetermined. Study findings and constraints: After transplant, high TCRbeta diversity at day 60 in some patients arose from surviving recipient T cells and thymic progenitors. Alpha-beta T cells about two months after transplant reportedly derived from several hundred expanded graft clones.

The CDR3 runs to 16 residues. V lost 1 base, J lost 3 bases, and 12 bases lay in between. CDR1 and CDR2 from the germline V gene are LGHNA and YSLEER. The sequence came from a male patient between 2 and 9 years old who had a stem cell transplant for acute lymphoblastic leukemia, so the T cells may come from the graft donor. The sample consisted of PBMCs, mostly from graft donor cells, taken 180 days after TCRalphabeta/CD19-depleted stem cell transplant. V usage is TRBV4-3 and J usage is TRBJ2-2, with a tentative D call TRBD1 (6 bases). Here the CDR3 reads CASSQVWDTHTGELFF. The CDR3 coding sequence is TGCGCCAGCAGCCAAGTCTGGGACACCCACACCGGGGAGCTGTTTTTT.